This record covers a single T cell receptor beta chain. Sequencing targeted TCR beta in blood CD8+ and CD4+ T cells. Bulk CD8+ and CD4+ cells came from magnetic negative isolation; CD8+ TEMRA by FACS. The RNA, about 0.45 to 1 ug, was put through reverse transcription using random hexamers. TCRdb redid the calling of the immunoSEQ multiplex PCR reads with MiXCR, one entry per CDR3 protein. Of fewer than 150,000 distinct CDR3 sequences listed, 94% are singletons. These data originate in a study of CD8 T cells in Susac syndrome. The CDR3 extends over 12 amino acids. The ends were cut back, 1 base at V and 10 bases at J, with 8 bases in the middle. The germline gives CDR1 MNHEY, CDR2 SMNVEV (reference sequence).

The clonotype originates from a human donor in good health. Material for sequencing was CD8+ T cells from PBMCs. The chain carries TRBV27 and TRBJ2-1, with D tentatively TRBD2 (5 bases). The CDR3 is CASSLLGGEQFF. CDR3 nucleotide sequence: TGTGCCAGCAGTTTATTAGGCGGGGAGCAGTTCTTC.